This T cell receptor (beta chain) emerged from a study of control samples from healthy donors and cancer patients. Sequencing used immunoSEQ multiplex PCR; TCRdb keeps in-frame clones, though not all of them. The sample includes about 65,000 clones, less than 95% of them seen just once. Germline loops: CDR1 SGHTA, CDR2 FQGTGA. The CDR3 spans 16 residues. V gave up 2 bases and J gave up 2 bases, with 15 bases separating them. The source is a woman aged 50 to 65 with colorectal cancer. Sequencing used PBMCs. The chain joins TRBV7-3 to TRBJ2-5; perhaps D is TRBD1 or TRBD2 (5 bases each). The CDR3 loop is CASSLGGPGLQETQYF. DNA of the CDR3: TGTGCCAGCAGCTTAGGGGGACCTGGTCTACAAGAGACCCAGTACTTC.